The entry below gives a single TCR beta chain sequence along with its context. This sample was taken from a study of CD8 T cells in Susac syndrome. CDR1 SGHNT and CDR2 YYREEE come from the germline V gene (reference sequence). Trimming cost V 3 bases and J 1 base, with 7 bases left between them. This CDR3 comprises 13 residues. RNA totalling roughly 0.5 to 1 ug underwent reverse transcription with random hexamers. By means of immunoSEQ multiplex PCR, TCR beta CDR3 spanning 54 Vbeta and 13 Jbeta underwent amplification. TCRdb reanalysed the immunoSEQ multiplex PCR reads using MiXCR and keeps one entry per CDR3 protein. Altogether roughly 110,000 distinct CDR3 sequences are present, approximately 94% being singletons, with the ten largest covering around 0.41%.

Sequencing was done on a sample of CD8+ T cells from PBMCs. V is TRBV5-4 and J is TRBJ1-2; no clear D gene. This TCR was recovered from a human donor with Susac syndrome. Here the CDR3 DNA reads TGTGCCAGCAGCTCCCCGGATAACTATGGCTACACCTTC. This encodes CASSSPDNYGYTF.